A single sample is the source of the 30 T cell receptor beta chains below, sequenced in a study of cytomegalovirus exposure and HLA in healthy donors. PCR involved 60 Vbeta and 13 Jbeta primers. TCRdb's table, derived via immunoSEQ multiplex PCR, lists solely in-frame clones and lacks some. The repertoire consists of under 80,000 clones, with over 70% occurring once and the leading ten covering just over 50%. The sample taken for sequencing was PBMCs. The receptors were gathered from a man aged 50-59 years in good health and CMV-seropositive.

The rearrangement joins TRBV7-9 to TRBJ2-3; 11 bases map to TRBD2. Germline lookup yields CDR1 SEHNR and CDR2 FQNEAQ (reference sequence). The trim removed 6 bases at V and 5 bases at J, leaving 13 bases unmatched. The CDR3 runs 17 residues. The CDR3 loop reads CASSSVSTSGSLDTQYF. CDR3 DNA: TGTGCCAGCAGTTCCGTTTCTACTAGCGGGAGTCTAGATACGCAGTATTTT.

V and J are TRBV27 and TRBJ2-3; perhaps TRBD2 as D (6 bases). The CDR3 length is 15 residues. Germline CDR1 MNHEY, CDR2 SMNVEV (reference sequence). Between the trimmed V and J ends, which lost 4 bases and 5 bases, there was a span of 16 bases. The DNA of the CDR3 is TGTGCCAGCAGTTCCGGGGGTTCTCTCGAAGATACGCAGTATTTT. Protein sequence: CASSSGGSLEDTQYF.

This clone appeared a few times. The chain combines TRBV30 with TRBJ2-7; 7 nucleotides match TRBD1. Germline assignment: CDR1 GTSNPN and CDR2 SVGIG (reference sequence). The V and J ends lost 4 bases and 3 bases, in that order; junction bases with no gene match: 0. There are 11 residues in the CDR3. In DNA, the CDR3 is TGTGCCTGGACAGGGGGCTACGAGCAGTACTTC. It yields the protein CAWTGGYEQYF.

This clone was found a few times. The chain uses TRBV2 and TRBJ2-4; weak D call: TRBD1 (5 bases). This CDR3 contains 12 residues. V gave up 4 bases and J gave up 7 bases, with 8 bases separating them. Germline V gives CDR1 SNHLY, CDR2 FYNNEI. The CDR3 sequence is CASSADKNIQYF. CDR3 nucleotides: TGTGCCAGCAGTGCGGACAAGAACATTCAGTACTTC.

This clone turned up a few times. Within the sample, other DNA sequences also encode this same CDR3. This chain links TRBV15 with TRBJ2-5, with TRBD1 identical over 9 bases. Unmatched junction bases numbered 14, after V lost 10 bases and J lost 5 bases. The germline V gene encodes CDR1 LNHNV and CDR2 YYDKDF (reference sequence). The CDR3 covers 15 residues. The CDR3, as DNA: TGTGCCAACAGTTTACAGGGGGCGCCTGGCGAGACCCAGTACTTC. Translating gives CANSLQGAPGETQYF.

The chain has TRBV19 and TRBJ2-7; TRBD1 matches 8 bases. Germline loops: CDR1 LNHDA, CDR2 SQIVND (reference sequence). V lost 4 bases to trimming and J lost 4 bases; unmatched junction nucleotides: 6. The CDR3 sequence is 14 residues long. CDR3 sequence: CASSSRQGKYEQYF. For the CDR3, the DNA is TGTGCCAGTAGTAGTCGACAGGGGAAATACGAGCAGTACTTC.

The V gene is TRBV10-3, the J gene TRBJ2-3, with 13 bases identical to TRBD2. The trim removed 5 bases at V and 0 bases at J, leaving 14 bases unmatched. The germline V gene has CDR1 ENHRY and CDR2 SYGVKD. The CDR3 has 20 amino acids. CDR3 region: CAISCPGGTSGETSTDTQYF. CDR3 nucleotides: TGTGCCATCAGTTGCCCGGGGGGGACTAGCGGGGAGACTAGCACAGATACGCAGTATTTT.

This clone was found a few times. The chain recombines TRBV5-1 with TRBJ2-5; D not certain. The V gene's germline CDR1 is SGHRS and CDR2 YFSETQ. The CDR3 has 13 amino acids. Trimming stripped 1 base from V and 2 bases from J, with 6 bases between. The CDR3 coding sequence is TGCGCCAGCAGCTTGATTGTACAAGAGACCCAGTACTTC. Protein: CASSLIVQETQYF. The full variable domain, in which reference TRBV5-1 and TRBJ2-5 provide the parts outside the CDR3, is KAGVTQTPRYLIKTRGQQVTLSCSPISGHRSVSWYQQTPGQGLQFLFEYFSETQRNKGNFPGRFSGRQFSNSRSEMNVSTLELGDSALYLCASSLIVQETQYFGPGTRLLVL.

The chain is built from TRBV6-5 and TRBJ1-2; 10 bases match TRBD1. The CDR3 consists of 14 residues. Germline values: CDR1 MNHEY, CDR2 SVGAGI. The junction had 7 bases not matched to a gene; V was cut back by 4 bases and J by 8 bases. In nucleotides, the CDR3 is TGTGCCAGCAGTTCGCCGGGGACAGGGGACGGCTACACCTTC. This encodes CASSSPGTGDGYTF.

This sequence joins TRBV6-6 and TRBJ1-1; D might be TRBD1 (6 bases). V lost 5 bases to trimming and J lost 5 bases, with 18 bases between them. The V gene's germline CDR1 is MNHNY and CDR2 SVGAGI (reference sequence). The CDR3 is made up of 15 amino acids. The CDR3, as DNA: TGTGCCAGCAGTACACCCAGGGGCGCGAAGACTGAAGCTTTCTTT. Translating it yields CASSTPRGAKTEAFF.

In its sample, this clone was seen a few times. The rearrangement uses TRBV2 and TRBJ2-5; D ambiguous. This CDR3 contains 13 residues. Germline CDR1 SNHLY, CDR2 FYNNEI. Trimming stripped 5 bases from V and 2 bases from J, with 9 bases between. CDR3 nucleotides: TGTGCCAGCAGTCTCTACTCTCAAGAGACCCAGTACTTC. It codes for CASSLYSQETQYF.

This clone was picked up one time. The J gene is TRBJ1-1, the V gene TRBV6-6; D gene uncertain. Germline V CDR1 and CDR2: MNHNY, SVGAGI (reference sequence). Trimming took 2 bases from V and 7 from J, leaving 5 bases between them. The CDR3 length is 11 residues. The CDR3 region is CASSYESEAFF. The CDR3, as DNA: TGTGCCAGCAGTTACGAGAGTGAAGCTTTCTTT.

The chain recombines TRBV19 with TRBJ2-1, with D perhaps TRBD2 (7 bases). This CDR3 is built from 21 residues. Trimming cost V 6 bases and J 3 bases, with 33 bases left between them. The germline V gene encodes CDR1 LNHDA and CDR2 SQIVND (reference sequence). This CDR3 reads CASSTPGQGSRAGAIYNEQFF. In DNA, the CDR3 is TGTGCCAGTAGCACTCCCGGCCAGGGGTCACGCGCGGGGGCCATCTACAATGAGCAGTTCTTC.

The rearrangement joins TRBV2 to TRBJ1-1; 7 bases agree with TRBD1. Germline CDR1 is SNHLY and CDR2 is FYNNEI. V shed 7 bases, J shed 0 bases, and the junction held 8 bases outside the gene matches. This CDR3 is built from 15 residues. CDR3 region: CASITGEVVNTEAFF. CDR3 bases: TGTGCCAGCATCACAGGGGAGGTAGTGAACACTGAAGCTTTCTTT.

The chain employs TRBV20-1 and TRBJ2-1, with a tentative D call TRBD1 (6 bases). The CDR3 has 11 residues. Germline-derived CDR1 and CDR2 are DFQATT and SNEGSKA (reference sequence). V was shortened by 6 bases and J by 10 bases, with 13 bases between the two germline ends. CDR3 region: CSATGYEEQFF. The CDR3 nucleotides read TGCAGTGCCACAGGGTATGAGGAGCAGTTCTTC.

The chain recombines TRBV11-2 with TRBJ1-1, with TRBD1 as a possible D gene (6 bases). Per the germline V gene, CDR1 is SGHAT and CDR2 is FQNNGV. The ends were cut back, 1 base at V and 1 base at J, with 10 bases in the middle. The CDR3 sequence is 15 residues long. The CDR3 nucleotides read TGTGCCAGCAGCTTAGCCGGACAGTGGAACACTGAAGCTTTCTTT. Translating gives CASSLAGQWNTEAFF.

The chain employs TRBV7-2 and TRBJ2-1; D may be TRBD2 (5 bases). The CDR3 consists of 13 residues. The V gene's germline CDR1 is SGHTA and CDR2 FQGNSA. The V end was cut by 0 bases, the J end by 7 bases, with 7 bases between. Here the CDR3 DNA reads TGTGCCAGCAGCTTAGCGACGGGAAATGAGCAGTTCTTC. It is translated as CASSLATGNEQFF.

The chain is built from TRBV5-1 and TRBJ2-1, with D perhaps TRBD1 (6 bases). Trimming cost V 1 base and J 6 bases, with 26 bases left between them. Germline CDR1 is SGHRS and CDR2 is YFSETQ. This CDR3 contains 19 residues. DNA for the CDR3: TGCGCCAGCAGCTTGACCGCGCCGGGGCCCCAGGGGTTCAGCAATGAGCAGTTCTTC. Translated, it gives CASSLTAPGPQGFSNEQFF.

The J gene is TRBJ2-5, the V gene TRBV5-4; TRBD2 aligns across 9 bases. This CDR3 region has 16 residues. Germline loops: CDR1 SGHNT, CDR2 YYREEE (reference sequence). The V segment lost 0 bases and the J segment 4 bases; nucleotides outside the gene matches: 7. As DNA, the CDR3 is TGTGCCAGCAGCTTGGTGGGCGGGGGGGCTCCAGAGACCCAGTACTTC. It specifies CASSLVGGGAPETQYF. The full variable domain, its missing parts supplied by reference TRBV5-4 and TRBJ2-5, is ETGVTQSPTHLIKTRGQQVTLRCSSQSGHNTVSWYQQALGQGPQFIFQYYREEENGRGNFPPRFSGLQFPNYSSELNVNALELDDSALYLCASSLVGGGAPETQYFGPGTRLLVL.

On this clone: A much larger clone is a single base away; this may be a read error. Different DNA sequences within this sample yield the same CDR3. The V and J genes are TRBV11-2 and TRBJ2-3; 8 bases are shared with TRBD2. The CDR3 consists of 15 residues. In germline, CDR1 is SGHAT, CDR2 FQNNGV. With 3 bases clipped from V and 6 bases from J, the junction kept 8 bases outside the gene matches. The CDR3 DNA sequence: TGTGCCAGCAGCTTTTTCGGGGGGGCCCCCGATACGCAGTATTTT. It specifies CASSFFGGAPDTQYF.

This chain links TRBV5-4 with TRBJ2-5; TRBD2 matches 9 bases. Germline V gene sequence: CDR1 SGHNT, CDR2 YYREEE (reference sequence). The CDR3 consists of 14 residues. Losses at the gene ends were 3 bases for V and 6 bases for J; bases not matched to a gene: 6. The CDR3 DNA is TGTGCCAGCAGCTCCGGACTAGCGACAAAGACCCAGTACTTC. Translated, it gives CASSSGLATKTQYF.

CDR3 DNA sequence: TGTGCCAGCAGCTTCCAGACAGGGAAGAACACTGAAGCTTTCTTT. Protein product: CASSFQTGKNTEAFF. The chain uses TRBV5-4 and TRBJ1-1, with TRBD1 matching over 7 bases. After removal of 2 bases from V and 1 base from J, the junction contained 5 bases not matched to a gene. Per germline, CDR1 SGHNT and CDR2 YYREEE (reference sequence). CDR3 size: 15 residues.

The gene calls are TRBV5-1 and TRBJ2-5; D not resolved. The CDR3 extends over 13 amino acids. Per germline, CDR1 SGHRS and CDR2 YFSETQ. Trimming took off 1 base at V and 2 bases at J, with 6 bases between the two ends. In DNA, the CDR3 is TGCGCCAGCAGCTTGTACAGACAAGAGACCCAGTACTTC. Its protein product is CASSLYRQETQYF.

The chain recombines TRBV18 with TRBJ2-7; 8 nucleotides agree with TRBD1. V was clipped by 3 bases and J by 5 bases; unmatched bases: 6. Looked up from germline, CDR1 is KGHSH and CDR2 is LQKENI. CDR3 size: 14 residues. This CDR3 is CASSPGQGAHEQYF. The DNA of the CDR3 is TGTGCCAGCTCACCGGGGCAGGGGGCGCACGAGCAGTACTTC.

The J gene is TRBJ2-1, the V gene TRBV7-3, with 8 positions matching TRBD2. Per germline, CDR1 SGHTA and CDR2 FQGTGA. This CDR3 comprises 20 residues. With 5 bases clipped from V and 10 bases from J, the junction kept 28 bases outside the gene matches. The CDR3 is CASSHRDKTVGGGRPPEQFF. DNA for the CDR3: TGTGCCAGCAGCCACCGGGACAAGACGGTAGGCGGGGGGAGACCTCCGGAGCAGTTCTTC.

This rearrangement joins TRBV14 to TRBJ2-7, with 10 nucleotides matching TRBD2. This CDR3 spans 15 amino acids. Germline lookup yields CDR1 SGHDN and CDR2 FVKESK. V trimming: 4 bases; J trimming: 4 bases; junction bases outside the gene matches: 7. DNA of the CDR3: TGTGCCAGCAGCCTTGAGACTAGCGGGTCGTACGAGCAGTACTTC. This codes for CASSLETSGSYEQYF.

This clone was seen a few times. This chain connects TRBV9 to TRBJ1-2, with TRBD1 identical over 7 bases. Germline assignment: CDR1 SGDLS and CDR2 YYNGEE. J gave up 7 bases and V 4 bases, and 7 bases lay outside the gene matches. The CDR3 extends over 13 amino acids. The CDR3 loop reads CASSLGQAGGYTF. CDR3 in DNA: TGTGCCAGCAGCCTCGGACAGGCTGGTGGCTACACCTTC. The variable domain in full, completed from reference TRBV9 and TRBJ1-2, reads DSGVTQTPKHLITATGQRVTLRCSPRSGDLSVYWYQQSLDQGLQFLIQYYNGEERAKGNILERFSAQQFPDLHSELNLSSLELGDSALYFCASSLGQAGGYTFGSGTRLTVV.

J is TRBJ2-7 and V is TRBV7-9, with D possibly being TRBD1 (6 bases). This CDR3 has 13 residues. V shed 5 bases and J shed 2 bases, with 10 bases lying between them. Per germline, CDR1 SEHNR and CDR2 FQNEAQ (reference sequence). CDR3 nucleotide sequence: TGTGCCAGCAGCGAGACAGGCACCTACGAGCAGTACTTC. Its translation: CASSETGTYEQYF.

The V and J genes are TRBV6-5 and TRBJ1-1; D may be TRBD1 (6 bases). The V end was cut by 6 bases, the J end by 0 bases, with 14 bases between. Germline-derived CDR1 and CDR2 are MNHEY and SVGAGI. The CDR3 has 15 residues. In DNA form, the CDR3 reads TGTGCCAGCAGGACAGGTGAGGCCATGAACACTGAAGCTTTCTTT. Encoded protein: CASRTGEAMNTEAFF.

This clone was detected only a few times. One junction end does not reproduce the germline sequence, and a read error may be involved. This chain links TRBV7-9 with TRBJ2-7; tentative D call: TRBD1 (6 bases). Germline CDR1 reads SEHNR; CDR2 reads FQNEAQ (reference sequence). The CDR3 spans 16 residues. CDR3 amino acids: CSSSSTSGHRSYEQYF. The CDR3 nucleotides are TGTTCCAGCAGCTCTACCTCGGGACACCGCTCCTACGAGCAGTACTTC.